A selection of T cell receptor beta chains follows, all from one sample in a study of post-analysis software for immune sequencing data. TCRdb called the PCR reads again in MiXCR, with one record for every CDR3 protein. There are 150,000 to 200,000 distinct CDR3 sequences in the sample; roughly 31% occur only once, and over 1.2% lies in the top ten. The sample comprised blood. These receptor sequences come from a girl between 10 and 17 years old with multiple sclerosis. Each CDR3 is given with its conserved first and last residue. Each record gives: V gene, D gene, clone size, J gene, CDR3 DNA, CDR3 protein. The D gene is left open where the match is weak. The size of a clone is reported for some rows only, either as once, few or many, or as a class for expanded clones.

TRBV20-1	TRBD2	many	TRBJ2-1	TGCAGTGCTAGTATGTCTAGCGGGTGGGATGAGCAGTTCTTC	CSASMSSGWDEQFF
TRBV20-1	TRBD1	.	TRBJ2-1	TGCAGTGCTAGAGATCCGGAGTGGGACAGGGGCTATGAGCAGTTCTTC	CSARDPEWDRGYEQFF
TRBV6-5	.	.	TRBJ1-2	TGTGCCAGCAGTCCCCCGGACAGCCCCAGCTATGGCTACACCTTC	CASSPPDSPSYGYTF
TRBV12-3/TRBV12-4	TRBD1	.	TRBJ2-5	TGTGCCGGCAGTCCGGAGGGACAGGGGAATTGGGAGACCCAGTACTTC	CAGSPEGQGNWETQYF
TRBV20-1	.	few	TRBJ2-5	TGCAGTGCTAGCACTACCTCAAGCTATAATGAGCAGTACTTC	CSASTTSSYNEQYF
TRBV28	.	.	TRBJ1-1	TGTGCCAGCACCCTCCCGAGGAACACTGAAGCTTTCTTT	CASTLPRNTEAFF
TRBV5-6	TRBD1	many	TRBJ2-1	TGTGCCAGCAGCGGGATGGCTCCGGGACAGTATGATATCCGTGCTTCCAATGAGCAGTTCTTC	CASSGMAPGQYDIRASNEQFF
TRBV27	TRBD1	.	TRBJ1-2	TGTGCCAGCAGTGAAGTAGGGACAGGGGGCGCTAGGAGCTACACCTTC	CASSEVGTGGARSYTF
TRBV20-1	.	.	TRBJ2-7	TGCAGTGCTGGAGACCCAAGCGGCCTCTCCTACGAGCAGTACTTC	CSAGDPSGLSYEQYF
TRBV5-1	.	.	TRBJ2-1	TGCGCCAGTCAGCATGATGAAGAATACCATGAGCAGTTCTTC	CASQHDEEYHEQFF
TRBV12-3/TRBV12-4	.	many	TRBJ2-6	TGTGCCAGCAGGCGGTCAGTCTCTGGGGCCAACGTCCTGACTTTC	CASRRSVSGANVLTF
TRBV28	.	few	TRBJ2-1	TGTGCCAGTTCCCCTGGGAGTGAGCAGTTCTTC	CASSPGSEQFF
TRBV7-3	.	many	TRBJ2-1	TGTGCCAGCAGCCCGGACGGTGGCTCCTACAATGAGCAGTTCTTC	CASSPDGGSYNEQFF
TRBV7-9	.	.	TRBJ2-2	TGTGCCAGCAGCTTACAACCTACCGGGGAGCTGTTTTTT	CASSLQPTGELFF
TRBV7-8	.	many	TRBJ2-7	TGTGCCAGCAGCTTAGAGCTCTCCTACGAGCAGTACTTC	CASSLELSYEQYF
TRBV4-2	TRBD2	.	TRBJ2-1	TGTGCCAGCAGCCAACCGGGACTAGCGGGGGAAAATGAGCAGTTCTTC	CASSQPGLAGENEQFF
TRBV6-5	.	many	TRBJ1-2	TGTGCCAGCAGTTATGCCGGGGCAGGGAATGGCTACACCTTC	CASSYAGAGNGYTF
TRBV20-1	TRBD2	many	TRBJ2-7	TGCAGTGCTAGAGGGCGGGAGGACCACGAGCAGTACTTC	CSARGREDHEQYF
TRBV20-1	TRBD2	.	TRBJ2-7	TGCAGTGCGAGGCGGGGGGAGCCCTACGAGCAGTACTTC	CSARRGEPYEQYF
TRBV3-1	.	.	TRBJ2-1	TGTGCCAGCAGCCAAGATCTGGACCAAATAAGAGAGCCGTTCTTC	CASSQDLDQIREPFF
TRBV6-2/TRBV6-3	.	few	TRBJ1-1	TGTGCCAGCACAACTTCCGACCTCAACACTGAAGCTTTCTTT	CASTTSDLNTEAFF
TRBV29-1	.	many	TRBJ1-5	TGCAGCGCGGCACGGGGTGCGGATCAGCCCCAGCATTTT	CSAARGADQPQHF
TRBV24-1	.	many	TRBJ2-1	TGTGCCACCAGTGATATCAGGGGTGGGTTGGCGGGATCCCGAACCTACAATGAGCAGTTCTTC	CATSDIRGGLAGSRTYNEQFF
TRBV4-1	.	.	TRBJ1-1	TGCGCCAGCAGCCAAGAGGGGGCCAGAGGGTGGAACACTGAAGCTTTCTTT	CASSQEGARGWNTEAFF
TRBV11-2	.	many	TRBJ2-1	TGTGCCAGCAGCTTAGTGCTTCAGGGATATGAGCAGTTCTTC	CASSLVLQGYEQFF
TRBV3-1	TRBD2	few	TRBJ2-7	TGTGCCAGCCAAGACGGGCTAGCGGATTACGAGCAGTACTTC	CASQDGLADYEQYF
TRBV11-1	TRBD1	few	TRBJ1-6	TGTGCCAGCAGCGCCAGGGGGAAAGCGAATTCACCCCTCCACTTT	CASSARGKANSPLHF
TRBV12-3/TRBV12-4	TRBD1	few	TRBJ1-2	TGTGCCAGCAGCCGAGGGGACAGGTTAATAGCTAACTATGGCTACACCTTC	CASSRGDRLIANYGYTF
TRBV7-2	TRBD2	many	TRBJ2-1	TGTGCCAGCTGGCGGGGCGGGAGTAGGTTAGAGCAGTTCTTC	CASWRGGSRLEQFF
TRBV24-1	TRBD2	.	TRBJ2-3	TGTGCCACCAGTGATTCAAGCGGGAGATACGATACGCAGTATTTT	CATSDSSGRYDTQYF
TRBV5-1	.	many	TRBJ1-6	TGCGCCAGCAGCTTGTTTGAAGAACTTTCACCCCTCCACTTT	CASSLFEELSPLHF
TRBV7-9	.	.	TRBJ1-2	TGTGCCAGTCGGGGGGGCGCGGCCACCTATGGCTACACCTTC	CASRGGAATYGYTF
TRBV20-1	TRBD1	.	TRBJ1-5	TGCAGTGCCCGGACAGGGGTCGATCAGCCCCAGCATTTT	CSARTGVDQPQHF
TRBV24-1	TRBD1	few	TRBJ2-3	TGTGCCACCAGTGAGTCCGGGACAGGGGGCACAGATACGCAGTATTTT	CATSESGTGGTDTQYF
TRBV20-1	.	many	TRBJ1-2	TGCAGTGCTATAGGGTATGGCTACACCTTC	CSAIGYGYTF
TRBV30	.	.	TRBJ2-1	TGTGTACAAACGGGGCTGACGCCGAATGAGCAGTTCTTC	CVQTGLTPNEQFF
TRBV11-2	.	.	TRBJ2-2	TGTGCCAGCAGCTTTCTTGGTAGAACCGGGGAGCTGTTTTTT	CASSFLGRTGELFF
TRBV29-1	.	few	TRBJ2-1	TGCAGCGTTGAAGTGTGGGGTGAGGGTCATGAGCAGTTCTTC	CSVEVWGEGHEQFF
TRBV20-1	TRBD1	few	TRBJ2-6	TGCAGTGCTGAAGCCGGACAGGGAGGTACTGGGGCCAACGTCCGGACTTTC	CSAEAGQGGTGANVRTF
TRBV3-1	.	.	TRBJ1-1	TGTGCCAGCAGCCCCTTACGGAGGAAGGCTGAAGCTTTCTTT	CASSPLRRKAEAFF
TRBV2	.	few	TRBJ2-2	TGTGCCAGCAGTGTCACAGGGCCCGGGGAGCTGTTTTTT	CASSVTGPGELFF
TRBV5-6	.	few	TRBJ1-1	TGTGCCAGCAGCTCCCCCAGGTATATCACTGAAGCTTTCTTT	CASSSPRYITEAFF
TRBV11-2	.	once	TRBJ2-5	TGTGCCAGCAGCTTAGGATCCACAGGGACAGAGACCCAGTACTTC	CASSLGSTGTETQYF
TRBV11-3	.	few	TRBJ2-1	TGTGCCAGCAGCTCTCTCCCGGGCAATGAGCAGTTCTTC	CASSSLPGNEQFF
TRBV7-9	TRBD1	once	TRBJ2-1	TGTGCCAGCAACTTCGTGGACAGGACCCACGAGCAGTTCTTC	CASNFVDRTHEQFF
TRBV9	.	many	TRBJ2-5	TGTGCCAGCAGCGTAGGGGGCGAGACCCAGTACTTC	CASSVGGETQYF
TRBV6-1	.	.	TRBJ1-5	TGTGCCAGCAGTGAATGGGGTCAGCCCCAGCATTTT	CASSEWGQPQHF
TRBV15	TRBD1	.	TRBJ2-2	TGTGTCACCAGTGGCCTCGACGACAGGGGGTGGACCGGGGAGCTGTTTTTT	CVTSGLDDRGWTGELFF
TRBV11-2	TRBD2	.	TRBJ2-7	TGTGCCAGCGCAAAGGTCCGAGCGGGAGGGTACTACGAGCAGTACTTC	CASAKVRAGGYYEQYF
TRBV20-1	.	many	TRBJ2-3	TGCAGTGCCCCTTACGAAACGACAGATACGCAGTATTTT	CSAPYETTDTQYF
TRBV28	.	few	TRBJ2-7	TGTGCCAGCAGTTTAGAAGGGGTTACCTACGAGCAGTACTTC	CASSLEGVTYEQYF
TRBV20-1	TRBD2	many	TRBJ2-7	TGCAGTGCTAGTGAGCTAGCGGGACAAGAGCAGTACTTC	CSASELAGQEQYF
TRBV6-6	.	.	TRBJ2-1	TGTGCCAGCAGTCAGTCCCCTAGTTCCTACAATGAGCAGTTCTTC	CASSQSPSSYNEQFF
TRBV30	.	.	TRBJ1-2	TGTGCCTGGAGTGTAGGCGGGTATGGCTACACCTTC	CAWSVGGYGYTF
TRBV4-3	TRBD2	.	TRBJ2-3	TGCGCCAGCAGCCAAGATCGGCTAGCGGGAGGGACAGATACGCAGTATTTT	CASSQDRLAGGTDTQYF
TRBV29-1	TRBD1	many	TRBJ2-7	TGCAGCGTTGTCGGGGACAGGGGGAAGTACTTC	CSVVGDRGKYF
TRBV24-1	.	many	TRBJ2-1	TGTGCCACCAGTGCGCCGAGTAGCCCCTACAATGAGCAGTTCTTC	CATSAPSSPYNEQFF